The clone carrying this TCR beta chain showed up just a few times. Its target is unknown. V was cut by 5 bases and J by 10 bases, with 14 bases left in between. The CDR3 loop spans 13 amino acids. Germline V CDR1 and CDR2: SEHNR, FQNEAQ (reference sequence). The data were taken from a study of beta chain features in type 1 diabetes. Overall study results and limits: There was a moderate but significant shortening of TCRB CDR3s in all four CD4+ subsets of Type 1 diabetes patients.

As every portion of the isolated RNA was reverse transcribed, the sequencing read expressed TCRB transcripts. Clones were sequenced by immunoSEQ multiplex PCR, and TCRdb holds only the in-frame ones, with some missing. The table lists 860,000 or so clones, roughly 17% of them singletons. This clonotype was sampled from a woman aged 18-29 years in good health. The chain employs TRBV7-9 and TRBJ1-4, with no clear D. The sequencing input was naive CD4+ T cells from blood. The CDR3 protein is CASSQDEVAKLFF. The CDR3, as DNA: TGTGCCAGCAGCCAAGATGAAGTTGCAAAACTGTTTTTT. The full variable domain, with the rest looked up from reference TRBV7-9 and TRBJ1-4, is DTGVSQNPRHKITKRGQNVTFRCDPISEHNRLYWYRQTLGQGPEFLTYFQNEAQLEKSRLLSDRFSAERPKGSFSTLEIQRTEQGDSAMYLCASSQDEVAKLFFGSGTQLSVL.